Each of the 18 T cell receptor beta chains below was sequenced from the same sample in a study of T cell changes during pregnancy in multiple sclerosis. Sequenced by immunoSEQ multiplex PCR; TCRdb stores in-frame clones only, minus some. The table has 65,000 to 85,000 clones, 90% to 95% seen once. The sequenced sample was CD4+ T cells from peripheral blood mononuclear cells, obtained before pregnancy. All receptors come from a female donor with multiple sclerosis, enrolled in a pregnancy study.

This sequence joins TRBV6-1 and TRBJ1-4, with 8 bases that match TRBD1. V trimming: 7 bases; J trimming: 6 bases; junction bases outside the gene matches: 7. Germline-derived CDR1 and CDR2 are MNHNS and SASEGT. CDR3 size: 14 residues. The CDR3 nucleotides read TGTGCCAGCATCCGGACAGGGTCGGATGAAAAACTGTTTTTT. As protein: CASIRTGSDEKLFF.

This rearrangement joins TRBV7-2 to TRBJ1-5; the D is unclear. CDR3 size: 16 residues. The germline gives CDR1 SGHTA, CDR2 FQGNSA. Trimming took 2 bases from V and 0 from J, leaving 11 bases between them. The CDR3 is CASSLQAGYSNQPQHF. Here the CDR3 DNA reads TGTGCCAGCAGCTTACAGGCTGGCTATAGCAATCAGCCCCAGCATTTT.

The CDR3 DNA reads TGTGCCAGTAGGGACAGGGGTGGGGAGACCCAGTACTTC. The encoded protein is CASRDRGGETQYF. J is TRBJ2-5 and V is TRBV19; TRBD1 matches at 9 bases. The CDR3 is 13 residues long. Germline trimming cut 6 bases from V and 5 bases from J; bases unmatched to any gene: 4. Germline V CDR1 and CDR2: LNHDA, SQIVND (reference sequence).

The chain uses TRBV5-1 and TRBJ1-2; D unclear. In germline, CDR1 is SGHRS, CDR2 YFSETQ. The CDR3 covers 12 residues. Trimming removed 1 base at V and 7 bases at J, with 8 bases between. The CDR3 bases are TGCGCCAGCAGCTTGAGGCGGGTTGGCTACACCTTC. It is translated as CASSLRRVGYTF.

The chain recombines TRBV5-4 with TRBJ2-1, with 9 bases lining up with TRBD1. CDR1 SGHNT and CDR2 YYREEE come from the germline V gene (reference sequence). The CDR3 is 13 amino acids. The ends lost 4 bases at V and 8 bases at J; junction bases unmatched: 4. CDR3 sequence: CASSPRDRDEQFF. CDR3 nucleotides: TGTGCCAGCAGCCCTAGGGACAGGGATGAGCAGTTCTTC.

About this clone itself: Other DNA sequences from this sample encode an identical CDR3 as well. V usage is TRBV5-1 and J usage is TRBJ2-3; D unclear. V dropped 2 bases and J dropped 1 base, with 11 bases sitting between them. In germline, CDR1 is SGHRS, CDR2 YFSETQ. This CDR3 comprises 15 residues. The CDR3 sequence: CASSFTGAGTDTQYF. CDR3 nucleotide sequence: TGCGCCAGCAGCTTCACCGGAGCAGGCACAGATACGCAGTATTTT.

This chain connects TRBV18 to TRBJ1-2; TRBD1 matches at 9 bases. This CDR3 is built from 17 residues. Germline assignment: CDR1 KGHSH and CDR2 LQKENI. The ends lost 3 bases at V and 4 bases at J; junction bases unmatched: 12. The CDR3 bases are TGTGCCAGCTCACCTTCATCTCACTCACAGGGGGCCTATGGCTACACCTTC. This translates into CASSPSSHSQGAYGYTF.

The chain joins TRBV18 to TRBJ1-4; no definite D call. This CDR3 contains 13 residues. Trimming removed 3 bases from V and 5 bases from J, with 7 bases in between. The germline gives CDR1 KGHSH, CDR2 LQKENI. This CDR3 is CASSPLRNEKLFF. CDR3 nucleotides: TGTGCCAGCTCACCTCTCCGGAATGAAAAACTGTTTTTT.

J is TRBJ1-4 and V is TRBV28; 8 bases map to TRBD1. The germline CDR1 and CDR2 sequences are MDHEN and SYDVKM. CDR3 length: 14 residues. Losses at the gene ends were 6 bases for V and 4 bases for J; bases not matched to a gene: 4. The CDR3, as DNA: TGTGCCAGCAGCCTACAGGGGGATAATGAAAAACTGTTTTTT. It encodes CASSLQGDNEKLFF. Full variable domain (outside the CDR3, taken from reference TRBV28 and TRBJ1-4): DVKVTQSSRYLVKRTGEKVFLECVQDMDHENMFWYRQDPGLGLRLIYFSYDVKMKEKGDIPEGYSVSREKKERFSLILESASTNQTSMYLCASSLQGDNEKLFFGSGTQLSVL.

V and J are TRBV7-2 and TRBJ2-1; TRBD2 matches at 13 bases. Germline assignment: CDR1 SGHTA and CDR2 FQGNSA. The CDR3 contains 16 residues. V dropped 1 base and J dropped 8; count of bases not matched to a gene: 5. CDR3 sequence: CASSLELAGGPYEQFF. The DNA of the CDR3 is TGTGCCAGCAGCTTAGAACTAGCGGGGGGGCCATATGAGCAGTTCTTC.

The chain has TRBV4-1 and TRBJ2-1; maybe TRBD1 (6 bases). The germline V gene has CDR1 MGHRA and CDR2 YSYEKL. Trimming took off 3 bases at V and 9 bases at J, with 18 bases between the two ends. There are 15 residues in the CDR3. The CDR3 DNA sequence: TGCGCCAGCAGCCAGGGGACACGGTTCTACGGTGAGCAGTTCTTC. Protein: CASSQGTRFYGEQFF.

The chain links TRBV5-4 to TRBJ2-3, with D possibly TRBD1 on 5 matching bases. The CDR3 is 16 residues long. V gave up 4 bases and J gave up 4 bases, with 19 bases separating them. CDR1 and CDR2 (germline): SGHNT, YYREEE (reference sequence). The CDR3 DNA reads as TGTGCCAGCAGCAGATCGCAGAGGACACCCCCAGATACGCAGTATTTT. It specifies CASSRSQRTPPDTQYF.

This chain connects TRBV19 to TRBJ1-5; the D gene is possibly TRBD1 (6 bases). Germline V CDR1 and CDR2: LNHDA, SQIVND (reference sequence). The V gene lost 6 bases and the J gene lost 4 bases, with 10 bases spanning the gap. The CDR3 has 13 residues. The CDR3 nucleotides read TGTGCCAGTAGCCCCGGACAGAATCAGCCCCAGCATTTT. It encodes CASSPGQNQPQHF.

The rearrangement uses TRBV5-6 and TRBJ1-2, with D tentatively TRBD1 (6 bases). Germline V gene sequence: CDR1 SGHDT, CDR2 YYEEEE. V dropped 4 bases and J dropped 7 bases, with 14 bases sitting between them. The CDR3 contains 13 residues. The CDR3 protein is CASSATGTLGYTF. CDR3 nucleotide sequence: TGTGCCAGCAGCGCGACCGGGACACTTGGCTACACCTTC.

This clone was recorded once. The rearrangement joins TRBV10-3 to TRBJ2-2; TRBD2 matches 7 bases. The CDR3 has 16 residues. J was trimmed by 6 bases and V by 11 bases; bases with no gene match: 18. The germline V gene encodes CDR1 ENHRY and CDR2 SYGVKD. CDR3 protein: CAASLGPLGGAGELFF. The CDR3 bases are TGTGCCGCGTCCCTGGGACCGCTGGGGGGGGCCGGGGAGCTGTTTTTT.

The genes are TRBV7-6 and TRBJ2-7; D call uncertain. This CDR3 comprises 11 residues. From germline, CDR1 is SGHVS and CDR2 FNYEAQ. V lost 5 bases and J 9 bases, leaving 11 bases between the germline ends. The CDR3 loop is CASSPSVWQYF. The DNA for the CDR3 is TGTGCCAGCAGCCCCTCGGTGTGGCAGTACTTC.

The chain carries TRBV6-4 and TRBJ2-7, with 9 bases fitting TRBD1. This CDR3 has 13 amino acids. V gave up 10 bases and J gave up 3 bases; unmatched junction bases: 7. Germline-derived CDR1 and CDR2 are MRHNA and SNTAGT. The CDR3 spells CANPGDRDYEQYF. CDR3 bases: TGTGCCAACCCCGGGGACAGGGACTACGAGCAGTACTTC.

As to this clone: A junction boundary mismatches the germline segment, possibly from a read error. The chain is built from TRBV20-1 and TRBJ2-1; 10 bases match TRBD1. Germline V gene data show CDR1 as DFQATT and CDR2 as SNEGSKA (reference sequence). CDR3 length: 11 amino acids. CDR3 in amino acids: CSARRTGGRLF. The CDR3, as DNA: TGCAGTGCTAGGAGGACAGGGGGGAGGCTCTTC.